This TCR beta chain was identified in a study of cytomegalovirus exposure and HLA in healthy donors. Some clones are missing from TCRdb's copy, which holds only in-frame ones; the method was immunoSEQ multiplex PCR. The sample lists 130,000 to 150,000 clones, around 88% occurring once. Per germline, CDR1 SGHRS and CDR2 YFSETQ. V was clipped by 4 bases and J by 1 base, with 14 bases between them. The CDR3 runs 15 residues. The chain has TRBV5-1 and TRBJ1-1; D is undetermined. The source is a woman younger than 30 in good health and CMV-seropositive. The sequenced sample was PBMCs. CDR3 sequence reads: CASSPMPVANTEAFF. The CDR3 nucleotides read TGCGCCAGCAGCCCCATGCCCGTGGCGAACACTGAAGCTTTCTTT.